Included here is one TCR beta chain sequence, with context. The data are from a study of CD8+ T cells in alopecia areata. Germline V gene data show CDR1 as GTSNPN and CDR2 as SVGIG (reference sequence). The CDR3 loop spans 12 amino acids. V lost 1 base, J lost 7 bases, and 8 bases lay in between. Sequencing templates came from extracted RNA that was reverse transcribed into cDNA. Measured with immunoSEQ multiplex PCR; TCRdb has only the in-frame clones, and not every one. There are fewer than 200,000 clones in the sample; 65% to 75% occur only once, and about 10% lies in the top ten. Investigators sorted PBMCs to obtain both CD4+ and CD8+ T cells.

The sample here was CD8+ T cells sorted from blood, taken at week 0. The gene calls are TRBV30 and TRBJ2-1, with a tentative D call TRBD2 (6 bases). The clonotype originates from a human donor with alopecia areata. CDR3 protein: CAWSGGVNEQFF. In DNA form, the CDR3 reads TGTGCCTGGAGTGGGGGGGTTAATGAGCAGTTCTTC.